This record looks at one TCR beta chain sequence and its context. The repertoire was sequenced with immunoSEQ multiplex PCR; TCRdb's copy has only in-frame clones and lacks some. The table shows under 300,000 clones, with around 90% occurring only once. Enrollment of patients from Seattle took place during active infection, with longitudinal follow-up. The germline gives CDR1 SGHNT, CDR2 YYREEE (reference sequence). This CDR3 is 16 amino acids long. V was clipped by 4 bases and J by 4 bases, with 19 bases between them. The sample belongs to a study of blood T cell repertoires in COVID-19. Study details: Sample material is recorded as cDNA or gDNA derived from T cells, B-cell-depleted T cells, or PBMCs.

The sequence was obtained from a woman in her fifties or sixties with COVID-19, enrolled during active disease. The sample comprised peripheral blood. The chain recombines TRBV5-4 with TRBJ2-3, with D unclear. The DNA of the CDR3 is TGTGCCAGCAGCAAACCTTCTAGAGGAGAGTCAGATACGCAGTATTTT. It translates to CASSKPSRGESDTQYF.